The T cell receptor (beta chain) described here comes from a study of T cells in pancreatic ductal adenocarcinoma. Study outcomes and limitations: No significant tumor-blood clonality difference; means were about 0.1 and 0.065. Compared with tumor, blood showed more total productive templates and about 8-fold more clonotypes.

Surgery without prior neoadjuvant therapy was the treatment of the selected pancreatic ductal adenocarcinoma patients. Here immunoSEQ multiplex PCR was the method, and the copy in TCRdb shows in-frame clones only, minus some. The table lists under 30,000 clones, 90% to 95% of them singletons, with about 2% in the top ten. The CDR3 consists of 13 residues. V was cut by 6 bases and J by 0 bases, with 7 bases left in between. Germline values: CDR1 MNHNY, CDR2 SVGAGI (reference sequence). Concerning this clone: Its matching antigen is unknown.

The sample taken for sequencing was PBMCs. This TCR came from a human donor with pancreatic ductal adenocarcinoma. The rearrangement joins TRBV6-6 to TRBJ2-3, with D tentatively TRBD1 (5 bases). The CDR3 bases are TGTGCCAGCAGGGGGCCTAGCACAGATACGCAGTATTTT. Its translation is CASRGPSTDTQYF.